A single T cell receptor (beta chain) is shown here with its context. The sample contains more than one DNA sequence encoding this CDR3. TCRdb's copy holds only in-frame clones and misses some; the assay was immunoSEQ multiplex PCR. The top ten clones hold around 1.8% of a sample with roughly 90,000 clones, about 91% of them seen once. The data stem from a study of T cell changes during pregnancy in multiple sclerosis. This TCR came from a female donor in good health, enrolled as a control in a pregnancy study. The source material was peripheral blood, sampled in the first trimester of pregnancy.

The CDR3 DNA reads as TGTGCCAGCAGCCCCGGGACAGGTGGAAACACCATATATTTT. Amino acid sequence: CASSPGTGGNTIYF. V is TRBV7-9 and J is TRBJ1-3; 8 bases are a match to TRBD1. The CDR3 length is 14 residues. V lost 5 bases, J lost 3 bases, and 3 bases stayed unmatched. The germline V gene has CDR1 SEHNR and CDR2 FQNEAQ (reference sequence).